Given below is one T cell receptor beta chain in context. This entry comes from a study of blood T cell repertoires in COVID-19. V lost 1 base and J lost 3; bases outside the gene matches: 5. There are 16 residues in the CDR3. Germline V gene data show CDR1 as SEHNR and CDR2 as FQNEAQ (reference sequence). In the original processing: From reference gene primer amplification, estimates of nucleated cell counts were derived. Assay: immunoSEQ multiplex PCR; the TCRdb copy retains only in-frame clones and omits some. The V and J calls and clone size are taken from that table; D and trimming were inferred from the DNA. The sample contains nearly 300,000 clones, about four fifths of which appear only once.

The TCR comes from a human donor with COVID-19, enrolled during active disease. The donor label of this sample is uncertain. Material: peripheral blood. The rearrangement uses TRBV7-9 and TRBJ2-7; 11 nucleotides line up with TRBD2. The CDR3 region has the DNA TGTGCCAGCAGCTTAGATCTAGCGGGAGGTCTCTACGAGCAGTACTTC. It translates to CASSLDLAGGLYEQYF.